The entry that follows covers one T cell receptor beta chain sequence. What it binds is unknown. Trimming stripped 5 bases from V and 5 bases from J, with 15 bases between. The germline V gene has CDR1 MDHEN and CDR2 SYDVKM. This CDR3 spans 14 amino acids. Clones were read by immunoSEQ multiplex PCR, and TCRdb kept only the in-frame ones, dropping some. Here the sample spans over 5,500 clones, 40% to 45% being singletons. These data belong to a study of T cells in localized non-small cell lung cancer. General observations from the study: Out of the top 100 tumor clones, a median around 60 were seen in adjacent lung. Clonality peaked in uninvolved adjacent lung rather than tumor.

The source was lung tumor tissue, collected before any cancer treatment. The sequence came from a woman aged 40-69 years with stage II squamous cell lung carcinoma. V is TRBV28 and J is TRBJ1-1; maybe TRBD1 (5 bases). The CDR3 region is CASSVVRGQTEAFF. The CDR3 bases are TGTGCCAGCAGTGTTGTGAGGGGCCAAACTGAAGCTTTCTTT.